This record covers a single T cell receptor (beta chain). The data belong to a study of patients and donors after allogeneic stem cell transplantation. CDR3 length: 13 residues. The ends were cut back, 6 bases at V and 3 bases at J, with 12 bases in the middle. Germline lookup yields CDR1 SGHAT and CDR2 FQDESV (reference sequence). TCRdb reprocessed the RT-PCR reads with MiXCR, giving one entry per CDR3 protein. The sample includes approximately 29,000 distinct CDR3 sequences, 37% of them seen just once. This sequence originates from a human donor who was either an allogeneic HSCT recipient or a stem cell or donor lymphocyte infusion donor (not recorded which). It is not recorded whose cells these are; they may come from a transplant donor. This rearrangement joins TRBV11-1 to TRBJ2-7; D is perhaps TRBD1 (5 bases). Sample: blood, either unsorted or a sorted T cell fraction (not recorded which). CDR3 DNA: TGTGCCAGCAGTTTTCAGGGCCGCTACGAGCAGTACTTC. It specifies CASSFQGRYEQYF.